The 15 T cell receptor beta chains below were found in one sample sequenced in a study of regulatory T cells in long-lasting Graves disease. Noted time point: newly diagnosed GD, antithyroid drugs for less than 3 months. RNA isolated from PBMCs was used to make the TCR library. To make TCR beta libraries, researchers used iRepertoire HTBI primers and Arm-PCR of CDR3 regions. Using its own MiXCR run on the multiplex PCR reads, TCRdb lists one record per CDR3 protein. Among under 450,000 distinct CDR3 sequences, about 11% were seen once, and the ten largest hold 15% to 20%. These data were also filed under a second study, of T cells in Graves' hyperthyroidism and ophthalmopathy.

Source: peripheral blood mononuclear cells (PBMCs), taken at new diagnosis, from a patient treated with antithyroid drugs. These receptors all stem from a woman between 18 and 29 years old with Graves disease.

This clonotype was picked up a small number of times. The chain has TRBV6-2 or TRBV6-3 and TRBJ2-1, with 8 positions matching TRBD2. Germline CDR1 reads MNHEY; CDR2 reads SVGEGT. CDR3 length: 15 amino acids. Trimming took 6 bases from V and 8 from J; bases not matched to a gene: 12. CDR3 DNA sequence: TGTGCCAGCAGCCTAATTAGGACTAGCACCCATGAGCAGTTCTTC. It codes for CASSLIRTSTHEQFF.

The chain joins TRBV2 to TRBJ2-7; TRBD2 matches 8 bases. V lost 2 bases to trimming and J lost 2 bases; unmatched junction nucleotides: 11. Germline V CDR1 and CDR2: SNHLY, FYNNEI. The CDR3 sequence is 17 residues long. The CDR3 protein is CASSEWRVAGRPYEQYF. The DNA for the CDR3 is TGTGCCAGCAGTGAATGGAGGGTAGCGGGACGCCCCTACGAGCAGTACTTC.

This clonotype was counted only a few times. The chain employs TRBV20-1 and TRBJ2-7; possibly TRBD2 for D (6 bases). Trimming left V 0 bases short and J 0 bases short, with 18 bases between. Germline CDR1 is DFQATT and CDR2 is SNEGSKA (reference sequence). The CDR3 loop spans 17 amino acids. CDR3 sequence reads: CSARDWTSGGISYEQYF. The CDR3 DNA sequence: TGCAGTGCTAGAGATTGGACCAGTGGCGGGATCTCCTACGAGCAGTACTTC.

This clonotype was seen more than once but under ten times. The rearrangement uses TRBV20-1 and TRBJ2-5; 9 positions agree with TRBD2. Germline V gene data show CDR1 as DFQATT and CDR2 as SNEGSKA (reference sequence). The CDR3 has 17 amino acids. J lost 3 bases, V lost 2 bases, and 13 bases had no gene match. In DNA, the CDR3 is TGCAGTGCTAGATCTCCCTTTCGCGGGAGGGCCAAAGAGACCCAGTACTTC. Protein product: CSARSPFRGRAKETQYF.

Comments on this clonotype: The junction does not match germline at one end; this may be a read error. The rearrangement joins TRBV20-1 to TRBJ1-1; D unclear. The CDR3 has 13 amino acids. From germline, CDR1 is DFQATT and CDR2 SNEGSKA (reference sequence). This CDR3 reads CSARASLNTEAFF. DNA of the CDR3: TGCAGTGCCAGAGCGAGTTTGAACACTGAAGCTTTCTTT.

This clonotype has only a few counts. V and J are TRBV10-2 and TRBJ2-7; D unclear. V was shortened by 11 bases and J by 2 bases, with 19 bases between the two germline ends. The CDR3 length is 14 residues. Per the germline V gene, CDR1 is WSHSY and CDR2 is SAAADI. The CDR3 here is CAVRQGLVTYEQYF. The CDR3 coding sequence is TGCGCCGTCCGCCAAGGGCTGGTTACCTACGAGCAGTACTTC.

This clonotype has at least ten counts. The V and J genes are TRBV28 and TRBJ1-5, with a weak D call TRBD1 (6 bases). This CDR3 is built from 15 residues. The V end was cut by 4 bases, the J end by 11 bases, with 21 bases between. Germline loops: CDR1 MDHEN, CDR2 SYDVKM. CDR3 DNA sequence: TGTGCCAGCAGTTGGACAGCGGCCTATCAGATGACCCAGCATTTT. The encoded protein is CASSWTAAYQMTQHF.

On this clonotype: A much larger clone is a single base away; this may be a read error. The V and J genes are TRBV30 and TRBJ1-1, with D tentatively TRBD1 (6 bases). CDR1 is GTSNPN, CDR2 SVGIG, per germline (reference sequence). V was cut by 7 bases and J by 5 bases, with 14 bases left in between. This CDR3 spans 12 amino acids. The CDR3 DNA reads TGTGCCTCCGGGACATCGGGTACTGAAGCTTTCTTT. The encoded protein is CASGTSGTEAFF.

This clonotype came up many times. This chain joins TRBV7-2 and TRBJ2-5; 12 bases are a match to TRBD2. The CDR3 length is 17 residues. Losses at the gene ends were 5 bases for V and 0 bases for J; bases not matched to a gene: 7. CDR1 is SGHTA and CDR2 is FQGNSA in the germline V gene. CDR3 nucleotides: TGTGCCAGCAGCCTTTTAAGGACTAGCGGGGACCAAGAGACCCAGTACTTC. It codes for CASSLLRTSGDQETQYF.

This clonotype was seen more than once but under ten times. The chain uses TRBV28 and TRBJ2-3, with 9 bases that match TRBD1. Trimming removed 3 bases from V and 4 bases from J; junction bases left unmatched: 8. The CDR3 is 16 amino acids. Germline lookup yields CDR1 MDHEN and CDR2 SYDVKM. Here the CDR3 DNA reads TGTGCCAGCAGTTTCCTGGGGACAGGGTGGGCAGATACGCAGTATTTT. This codes for CASSFLGTGWADTQYF.

As to this clonotype: Only one base separates this from a far larger clonotype, so it likely reflects a read error. The rearrangement joins TRBV28 to TRBJ2-3, with 10 nucleotides matching TRBD1. Gene TRBJ2-5 matches the end of the DNA better, so the J call may be wrong. The V gene's germline CDR1 is MDHEN and CDR2 SYDVKM. This CDR3 has 16 residues. As DNA, the CDR3 is TGTGCCAGCCTGGGGTGGGGGACAGGGGCCGGAGAGGCCCAGTACTTC. Translation: CASLGWGTGAGEAQYF.

This clonotype has more than one count but fewer than ten. The rearrangement links TRBV12-3 or TRBV12-4 to TRBJ1-1; D not certain. This CDR3 comprises 16 residues. The ends were cut back, 3 bases at V and 0 bases at J, with 14 bases in the middle. Here the CDR3 DNA reads TGTGCCAGCAGTTTGAGGGAGAGGCTAATGAACACTGAAGCTTTCTTT. Encoded protein: CASSLRERLMNTEAFF.

The rearrangement joins TRBV10-2 to TRBJ2-2; 10 nucleotides agree with TRBD2. The V gene end was trimmed by 6 bases and the J gene end by 4 bases; junction bases not matched to a gene: 5. The CDR3 has 15 residues. CDR1 and CDR2 from the germline V gene are WSHSY and SAAADI. DNA of the CDR3: TGCGCCAGCAGGACTGGACTAGCGGTCACCGGGGAGCTGTTTTTT. This encodes CASRTGLAVTGELFF.

This clonotype was observed many times. This rearrangement joins TRBV7-6 to TRBJ2-5; 9 nucleotides line up with TRBD1. The CDR3 has 16 residues. Per the germline V gene, CDR1 is SGHVS and CDR2 is FNYEAQ. V was pared by 6 bases and J by 4 bases, with 12 bases of the junction left unmatched. CDR3 amino acids: CASSYRTGQGPETQYF. CDR3 DNA sequence: TGTGCCAGCAGTTACCGAACGGGACAGGGTCCAGAGACCCAGTACTTC.

This clonotype has a count of ten or more. The rearrangement uses TRBV3-1 and TRBJ1-1, with a possible D match to TRBD1 (5 bases). The ends were cut back, 7 bases at V and 7 bases at J, with 19 bases in the middle. The CDR3 has 14 amino acids. Germline CDR1 LGHDT, CDR2 YNNKEL (reference sequence). CDR3 residues: CASIKRGGEHEAFF. The DNA of the CDR3 is TGTGCCAGCATCAAACGCGGGGGGGAGCATGAAGCTTTCTTT. The full variable domain, its missing parts supplied by reference TRBV3-1 and TRBJ1-1, is DTAVSQTPKYLVTQMGNDKSIKCEQNLGHDTMYWYKQDSKKFLKIMFSYNNKELIINETVPNRFSPKSPDKAHLNLHINSLELGDSAVYFCASIKRGGEHEAFFGQGTRLTVV.